This is a list of T cell receptor beta chains from one sample in a study of OX40 agonist ivuxolimab in advanced cancers. The protocol was immunoSEQ multiplex PCR, while the TCRdb copy is restricted to in-frame clones and leaves out a portion. The table includes approximately 65,000 clones, roughly 90% detected once. The sample was CD4+ or CD8+ T cells sorted from blood, taken in a trial of the OX40 agonist ivuxolimab. The receptors originated from an adult with an advanced solid tumor such as melanoma, head and neck, liver or kidney cancer. The CDR3 runs from the conserved cysteine through the conserved F or W. A D gene is named only where the DNA matches it firmly. The size entry is marked missing in some rows and otherwise reads once, few, many or a size class.

size,V,D,J,DNA,CDR3
-,TRBV5-1,TRBD2,TRBJ2-1,TGCGCCAGCAGTACAAATAGCGGGAGAAGCGATGAGCAGTTCTTC,CASSTNSGRSDEQFF
-,TRBV19,-,TRBJ1-5,TGTGCCACCGCTCTGGTTCGCAATCAGCCCCAGCATTTT,CATALVRNQPQHF
-,TRBV5-1,-,TRBJ2-5,TGCGCCAGCAGCCGAAGGGGCGGCGAGGAGACCCAGTACTTC,CASSRRGGEETQYF
-,TRBV5-1,TRBD1,TRBJ1-3,TGCGCCAGCAGCCCCAGCTCAGGGGGCAATGGAAACACCATATATTTT,CASSPSSGGNGNTIYF
-,TRBV2,-,TRBJ1-5,TGTGCCAGCAGTGATTTCCGTAGCAATCAGCCCCAGCATTTT,CASSDFRSNQPQHF
-,TRBV7-2,TRBD2,TRBJ2-7,TGTGCCAGCAGCCGACGGCTAGCGGGCAGGTCCGAGCAGTACTTC,CASSRRLAGRSEQYF
few,TRBV30,-,TRBJ2-7,TGTGCCTGGAGTGTGCCGGGGAGCTACGAGCAGTACTTC,CAWSVPGSYEQYF
-,TRBV10-2,TRBD1,TRBJ2-3,TGCGCCTCTACGGACAGGGCCACAGATACGCAGTATTTT,CASTDRATDTQYF
-,TRBV7-2,TRBD2,TRBJ2-3,TGTGCCAGCAGTTGGACTAGCGGGGGGGCGGCAGATACGCAGTATTTT,CASSWTSGGAADTQYF
-,TRBV12-5,-,TRBJ1-6,TGTGCTAGTGCCGAGGGACATACAAATTCACCCCTCCACTTT,CASAEGHTNSPLHF
-,TRBV6-6,-,TRBJ2-7,TGTGCCAGCAGCCGTGGCTACGAGCAGTACTTC,CASSRGYEQYF
-,TRBV6-5,-,TRBJ1-3,TGTGCCAGCAGTTATGGTTACCAAGAGGGAAACACCATATATTTT,CASSYGYQEGNTIYF
-,TRBV19,-,TRBJ2-3,TGTGCCACAAGGCCGGGGGGCACAGATACGCAGTATTTT,CATRPGGTDTQYF
-,TRBV7-9,TRBD1,TRBJ2-7,TGTGCCAGCAGCCCTACAGGGGGATCGACCTACGAGCAGTACTTC,CASSPTGGSTYEQYF
-,TRBV5-8,TRBD1,TRBJ2-2,TGTGCCAGCAGCATACAGGGGGTCGACACCGGGGAGCTGTTTTTT,CASSIQGVDTGELFF
-,TRBV7-8,-,TRBJ2-7,TGTGCCAGCAGCTTAGCGCGGGCCCATCTCAGCTACGAGCAGTACTTC,CASSLARAHLSYEQYF
-,TRBV9,TRBD1,TRBJ1-2,TGTGCCAGCACCCGTGGGACAGGGGGCAGGAGTAACTATGGCTACACCTTC,CASTRGTGGRSNYGYTF
-,TRBV6-5,TRBD1,TRBJ2-5,TGTGCCAGCAGTTGGGACAGCCAAGAGACCCAGTACTTC,CASSWDSQETQYF
few,TRBV4-2,-,TRBJ2-7,TGTGCCAGCAGCCAAAGCGGCGGAGCCTACGAGCAGTACTTC,CASSQSGGAYEQYF
-,TRBV6-6,-,TRBJ2-2,TGTGCCAGCAGGCGGACAACCACCGGGGAGCTGTTTTTT,CASRRTTTGELFF
-,TRBV6-1,-,TRBJ2-1,TGTGCCAGCAGTGAACAAGGGGGGATTATTATCTCCTACAATGAGCAGTTCTTC,CASSEQGGIIISYNEQFF
-,TRBV2,-,TRBJ2-7,TGTGCCAGCAGTTACAAGCAATACGAGCAGTACTTC,CASSYKQYEQYF
-,TRBV5-1,-,TRBJ1-1,TGCGCCAGCAGCTTGGCGGTAGGGGGGACCACTGAAGCTTTCTTT,CASSLAVGGTTEAFF
-,TRBV7-9,-,TRBJ1-3,TGTGCCAGCAGCTTAGAGGGCCGAGTCTCTGGAAACACCATATATTTT,CASSLEGRVSGNTIYF
-,TRBV11-2,TRBD1,TRBJ1-2,TGTGCCAGCAGCTTGGGGACAGGGCATGGGTACTCTGGCTACACCTTC,CASSLGTGHGYSGYTF
few,TRBV7-2,-,TRBJ1-6,TGTGCCAGCAGCTTACACAGCAATTCACCCCTCCACTTT,CASSLHSNSPLHF
-,TRBV7-2,TRBD2,TRBJ2-5,TGTGCCAGCAGCTTTGGGGCTAGCGGGGGGGCCTCAGAGACCCAGTACTTC,CASSFGASGGASETQYF
-,TRBV19,-,TRBJ2-6,TGTGCCAGTAGTCAGAGGGATCGGACTGGGGCCAACGTCCTGACTTTC,CASSQRDRTGANVLTF
-,TRBV4-2,TRBD2,TRBJ2-3,TGTGCCAGCAGCGCCCGGACTAGCGGGGTTGATACGCAGTATTTT,CASSARTSGVDTQYF
-,TRBV5-8,-,TRBJ2-1,TGTGCCAGCAGCCTGGCGGGGTTTCAGTTCTTC,CASSLAGFQFF
-,TRBV29-1,TRBD1,TRBJ1-2,TGCAGCGTTCACCGGGGACAGGGGGGTCTTGGCTACACCTTC,CSVHRGQGGLGYTF
-,TRBV30,TRBD1,TRBJ1-2,TGTGCCTGGACTCGGGACAGGGGCGTAGGCTACACCTTC,CAWTRDRGVGYTF
-,TRBV30,-,TRBJ1-6,TGTGCCTGGAGTGACGCAGGCAATAATTCACCCCTCCACTTT,CAWSDAGNNSPLHF
-,TRBV10-1,TRBD1,TRBJ2-7,TGCGCCAGCAGCCCCGACAGGGCAACCTACGAGCAGTACTTC,CASSPDRATYEQYF
-,TRBV2,-,TRBJ2-2,TGTGCCAGCAGTGGCAGTGATAACACCGGGGAGCTGTTTTTT,CASSGSDNTGELFF
-,TRBV7-9,-,TRBJ1-2,TGTGCCAGCAGCTTGACAGATTATGGCTACACCTTC,CASSLTDYGYTF
-,TRBV7-2,TRBD1,TRBJ2-3,TGTGCCAGCAGCTTAGGACCCGAGGGGGCAAGAGATACGCAGTATTTT,CASSLGPEGARDTQYF
-,TRBV6-1,-,TRBJ1-2,TGTGCCAGCAGTGAAGGCCCCAGGGGAAACTATGGCTACACCTTC,CASSEGPRGNYGYTF
-,TRBV6-6,-,TRBJ1-3,TGTGCCAGCAGTAGGACGGGAAACACCATATATTTT,CASSRTGNTIYF
-,TRBV5-1,-,TRBJ1-6,TGCGCCAGCAGCTTGGCTGGGGGGCAAAATTCACCCCTCCACTTT,CASSLAGGQNSPLHF
-,TRBV19,TRBD1,TRBJ1-3,TGTGCCAGTAGTATAGATAAGGGGGCGTATGGAAACACCATATATTTT,CASSIDKGAYGNTIYF
-,TRBV11-2,-,TRBJ2-2,TGTGCCAGCAGCACCCGACAGGCCGGGGAGCTGTTTTTT,CASSTRQAGELFF
once,TRBV7-9,-,TRBJ1-1,TGTGCCAGCAGCTCGAGACCTCAGGGAGATGCTGAAGCTTTCTTT,CASSSRPQGDAEAFF